A single sample is the source of the 11 T cell receptor beta chains below, sequenced in a study of control samples from healthy donors and cancer patients. Profiling relied on immunoSEQ multiplex PCR, and the TCRdb table lists in-frame clones only, not all of them. The table lists 70,000 or so clones, about 80% of them singletons. The specimen sequenced was PBMCs. Receptor source: a woman aged 50 to 60 with lung cancer.

The chain employs TRBV5-6 and TRBJ1-3; 8 positions match TRBD1. V was clipped by 1 base and J by 8 bases; unmatched bases: 5. The CDR3 extends over 14 amino acids. Germline assignment: CDR1 SGHDT and CDR2 YYEEEE. The CDR3 protein is CASSLRQGLYTIYF. In DNA, the CDR3 is TGTGCCAGCAGCTTGAGACAGGGGCTATACACCATATATTTT.

The chain employs TRBV5-5 and TRBJ2-6; 9 positions match TRBD1. V shed 5 bases and J 0 bases; nucleotides not matched to a gene: 9. This CDR3 is 18 amino acids long. Germline loops: CDR1 SGHKS, CDR2 YYEKEE (reference sequence). This CDR3 reads CASSETGQGLSGANVLTF. CDR3 in DNA: TGTGCCAGCAGTGAAACGGGACAGGGACTCTCTGGGGCCAACGTCCTGACTTTC.

This clone appeared a few times. This chain joins TRBV14 and TRBJ2-6, with D tentatively TRBD1 (5 bases). Trimming removed 4 bases at V and 8 bases at J, with 15 bases between. The CDR3 length is 15 residues. The germline V gene encodes CDR1 SGHDN and CDR2 FVKESK. The CDR3 reads CASSRVGGATNVLTF. The CDR3 DNA follows: TGTGCCAGCAGCCGAGTGGGTGGGGCAACCAACGTCCTGACTTTC.

This clone appeared a single time. The chain combines TRBV11-3 with TRBJ2-2, with 9 positions matching TRBD1. This CDR3 spans 18 amino acids. After removal of 2 bases from V and 3 bases from J, the junction contained 10 bases not matched to a gene. CDR1 is SGHNT and CDR2 is YENEEA in the germline V gene. DNA of the CDR3: TGTGCCAGCAGCTTAACAGTTACCGGGACAGGGTACACCGGGGAGCTGTTTTTT. Encoded protein: CASSLTVTGTGYTGELFF.

The V call is TRBV9, the J call TRBJ2-5; D gene ambiguous. The CDR3 is 14 residues long. Trimming stripped 1 base from V and 4 bases from J, with 11 bases between. Looked up from germline, CDR1 is SGDLS and CDR2 is YYNGEE. CDR3 amino acids: CASSVRPEPETQYF. CDR3 coding DNA: TGTGCCAGCAGCGTAAGGCCAGAGCCAGAGACCCAGTACTTC.

The DNA for the CDR3 is TGTGCCAGCAGCGCCCGCCCGGGACTTTGGGCTGGGACTTTGGAGCAGTACTTC. It yields the protein CASSARPGLWAGTLEQYF. The chain carries TRBV7-8 and TRBJ2-7, with D perhaps TRBD2 (6 bases). Germline CDR1 reads SGHVS; CDR2 reads FQNEAQ. The CDR3 loop spans 18 amino acids. V was cut by 5 bases and J by 7 bases, with 30 bases left in between.

CDR3 loop: CASSSTANYGYTF. In DNA form, the CDR3 reads TGTGCCAGCAGTTCTACCGCTAACTATGGCTACACCTTC. The chain carries TRBV27 and TRBJ1-2; no reliable D call. Germline values: CDR1 MNHEY, CDR2 SMNVEV (reference sequence). This CDR3 is 13 amino acids long. V was pared by 4 bases and J by 0 bases, with 6 bases between.

This clone was seen once. V and J are TRBV5-1 and TRBJ1-1; D not resolved. This CDR3 is built from 13 residues. CDR1 SGHRS and CDR2 YFSETQ come from the germline V gene. Trimming pared 0 bases from V and 1 base from J, leaving 4 bases between. CDR3 sequence (DNA): TGCGCCAGCAGCTTGGACCAGAACACTGAAGCTTTCTTT. Protein product: CASSLDQNTEAFF.

The chain uses TRBV10-3 and TRBJ2-1; no definite D call. Germline loops: CDR1 ENHRY, CDR2 SYGVKD. The CDR3 covers 14 residues. Trimming took 0 bases from V and 6 from J, leaving 9 bases between them. Here the CDR3 DNA reads TGTGCCATCAGTGAGTCGAGGACCGTCAATGAGCAGTTCTTC. This translates into CAISESRTVNEQFF.

The chain has TRBV7-2 and TRBJ2-5; 11 nucleotides match TRBD2. Unmatched junction bases numbered 4, after V lost 5 bases and J lost 5 bases. This CDR3 contains 14 residues. Looked up from germline, CDR1 is SGHTA and CDR2 is FQGNSA. Written as DNA, the CDR3 is TGTGCCAGCAGCGTTAGCGGGGGGGCGGAGACCCAGTACTTC. This translates into CASSVSGGAETQYF.

V usage is TRBV24-1 and J usage is TRBJ2-7, with D unresolved. The V end was cut by 5 bases, the J end by 6 bases, with 10 bases between. Germline values: CDR1 KGHDR, CDR2 SFDVKD. The CDR3 is made up of 12 amino acids. The CDR3, as DNA: TGTGCCACCAGTGCTTCAGGTCTCGAGCAGTACTTC. It encodes CATSASGLEQYF.